This entry is about one T cell receptor (beta chain). Its antigen is not known. Antigen-specific CD4+ T cells expanded by the ViraFEST assay with viral peptide pools were then sequenced. At the end of 10 days of culture, CD4+ T cells were isolated. Participants each got two BNT162b2 or mRNA-1273 vaccine doses. The protocol was immunoSEQ multiplex PCR, while the TCRdb copy is restricted to in-frame clones and leaves out a portion. The sample lists about 24,000 clones, 73% occurring once. These data originate in a study of vaccination effects on CD4 cells after COVID-19. Across the whole study: Sampling occurred a median 72 days post second dose, range 14 to 241. Findings and limits, study-wide: Within healthy vaccinees, only 1 of 255 vaccine-induced clones displayed cross-reactivity with common cold coronaviruses.

The CDR3 contains 16 residues. This TCR was recovered from a human donor who received a COVID-19 vaccine. V gene TRBV21-1 combines with J gene TRBJ2-7; no check of the table's D call, TRBD2, against the DNA was made. TRBV21-1 is marked as a pseudogene. The material was CD4+ T cells from PBMCs cultured with SARS-CoV-2 spike peptides, obtained after COVID-19 vaccination. CDR3 sequence (DNA): TGTGCCAGCACCCCCGAGTATAAGCGGGAGTGCTACGAGCAGTACTTC. The encoded protein is CASTPEYKRECYEQYF.